The text below deals with one T cell receptor (beta chain). The source of the sample is a study of T cell responses to AZD1222 COVID-19 vaccine. This CDR3 is built from 14 residues. CDR1 SGDLS and CDR2 YYNGEE come from the germline V gene. V trimming: 3 bases; J trimming: 0 bases; junction bases outside the gene matches: 2. The data were produced by immunoSEQ multiplex PCR, yet TCRdb's version contains in-frame clones alone and is incomplete. The profile shows over 150,000 clones, just over 90% of them singletons. The chain uses TRBV9 and TRBJ2-7; 8 positions match TRBD2. The receptor's source is an adult in good health. Sequenced here: peripheral blood, sampled on day 0 of AZD1222 vaccination. The CDR3 nucleotides are TGTGCCAGCAGCGAGCGGGGGACCTCCTACGAGCAGTACTTC. It is translated as CASSERGTSYEQYF.